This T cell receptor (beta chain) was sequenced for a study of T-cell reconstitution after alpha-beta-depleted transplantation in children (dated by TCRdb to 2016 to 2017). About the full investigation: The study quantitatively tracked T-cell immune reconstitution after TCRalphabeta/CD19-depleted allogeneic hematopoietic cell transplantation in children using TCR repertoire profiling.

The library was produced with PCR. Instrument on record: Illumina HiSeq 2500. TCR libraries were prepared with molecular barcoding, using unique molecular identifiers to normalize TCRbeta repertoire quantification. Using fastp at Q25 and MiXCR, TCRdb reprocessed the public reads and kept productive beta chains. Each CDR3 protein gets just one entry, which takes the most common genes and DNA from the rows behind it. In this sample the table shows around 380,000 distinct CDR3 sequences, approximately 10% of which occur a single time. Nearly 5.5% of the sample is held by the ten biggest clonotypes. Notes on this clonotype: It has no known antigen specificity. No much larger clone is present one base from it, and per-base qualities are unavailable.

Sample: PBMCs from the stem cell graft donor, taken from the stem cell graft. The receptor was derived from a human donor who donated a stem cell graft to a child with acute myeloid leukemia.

The nucleotide sequence reads as follows: TGTGCCAGCAGCACGGGTGGCGAGCAGTACGTC. Its protein reads: CASSTGGEQYV. In this chain, TRBV2 is recombined with TRBJ2-7; confidence is insufficient to name the D gene. The CDR3 goes from the cysteine to the valine over 11 residues. Only CDR3 DNA remains: 33 bases, in frame from the first base. V gives up 6 bases and J gives up 6 bases, and the segment between their germline ends measures 9 bases. The germline V gene sets CDR1 to SNHLY and CDR2 to FYNNEI.